A single sample is the source of the 5 T cell receptor beta chains below, sequenced in a study of regulatory T cells in long-lasting Graves disease. Sample time point: newly diagnosed GD, antithyroid drugs for less than 3 months. Generation of the TCR library employed RNA extracted from PBMCs. Assembly of TCR beta libraries relied on iRepertoire HTBI primers together with Arm-PCR of CDR3 regions. In TCRdb, the multiplex PCR reads were re-called with MiXCR into one record per CDR3 protein. The sample has a few hundred thousand distinct CDR3 sequences; 16% are singletons. These records were also assigned to another study, of T cells in Graves' hyperthyroidism and ophthalmopathy.

The source material was peripheral blood mononuclear cells (PBMCs), sampled at new diagnosis, from a patient treated with antithyroid drugs. These receptor sequences come from a man aged 40-49 years with Graves disease.

This clonotype was seen repeatedly, ten times or more. This chain links TRBV7-2 with TRBJ1-2; 10 bases match TRBD1. The CDR3 covers 15 residues. CDR1 and CDR2 (germline): SGHTA, FQGNSA. V shed 5 bases, J shed 4 bases, and the junction held 7 bases outside the gene matches. As DNA, the CDR3 is TGTGCCAGCAGCATCACCGGGACAGGGGCCTATGGCTACACCTTC. Its protein is CASSITGTGAYGYTF. Full variable domain (remainder filled in from reference TRBV7-2 and TRBJ1-2): GAGVSQSPSNKVTEKGKDVELRCDPISGHTALYWYRQSLGQGLEFLIYFQGNSAPDKSGLPSDRFSAERTGGSVSTLTIQRTQQEDSAVYLCASSITGTGAYGYTFGSGTRLTVV.

This sequence joins TRBV6-1 and TRBJ2-3; 7 bases line up with TRBD2. Germline-derived CDR1 and CDR2 are MNHNS and SASEGT. Trimming took 5 bases from V and 3 from J; bases not matched to a gene: 8. The CDR3 loop spans 15 amino acids. The CDR3 DNA reads TGTGCCAGCAGTCTCTTCGGACTAGAGACAGATACGCAGTATTTT. It specifies CASSLFGLETDTQYF.

The genes are TRBV11-2 and TRBJ2-3, with no clear D. This CDR3 region has 14 residues. Trimming stripped 1 base from V and 6 bases from J, with 11 bases between. CDR1 and CDR2 (germline): SGHAT, FQNNGV. The CDR3 DNA is TGTGCCAGCAGCTTAGTTGGGTCGTATGATACGCAGTATTTT. Protein: CASSLVGSYDTQYF.

The chain has TRBV27 and TRBJ2-7, with TRBD1 identical over 8 bases. The CDR3 is 12 residues long. V lost 6 bases to trimming and J lost 6 bases; unmatched junction nucleotides: 4. The V gene's germline CDR1 is MNHEY and CDR2 SMNVEV (reference sequence). CDR3 DNA sequence: TGTGCCAGCAGCATCAGGGGGCGCGAGCAGTACTTC. This sequence encodes CASSIRGREQYF.

The gene calls are TRBV27 and TRBJ2-2; no definite D call. The CDR3 covers 14 residues. Trimming took off 0 bases at V and 6 bases at J, with 8 bases between the two ends. Germline values: CDR1 MNHEY, CDR2 SMNVEV (reference sequence). The CDR3 nucleotides read TGTGCCAGCAGTTTATCTGTTACGGCCGGGGAGCTGTTTTTT. This encodes CASSLSVTAGELFF.